A single T cell receptor (beta chain) is shown here with its context. The CDR3 extends over 14 amino acids. Trimming removed 3 bases at V and 0 bases at J, with 11 bases between. Germline-derived CDR1 and CDR2 are DFQATT and SNEGSKA (reference sequence). Original methodology: Reference gene primer amplification gave nucleated cell count estimates. Sequencing used immunoSEQ multiplex PCR; TCRdb keeps in-frame clones, though not all of them. Clone size and V and J calls were adopted from that table, with D and trimming inferred from the DNA. Of 250,000 or so clones in the sample, under 85% were seen once. The data originate from a study of blood T cell repertoires in COVID-19. Study as a whole: There were acute and convalescent COVID-19 samples, and they came from the United States, Italy and Spain. In each case, the material was cDNA or gDNA derived from T cells, B-cell-depleted T cells, or PBMCs.

The chain uses TRBV20-1 and TRBJ1-1; tentatively, D is TRBD1 (5 bases). Sequencing input: peripheral blood. The receptor comes from a human donor in a cohort sampled during active COVID-19. CDR3 DNA: TGCAGTGCTAGTTCGGACATACTGAACACTGAAGCTTTCTTT. Translating gives CSASSDILNTEAFF.